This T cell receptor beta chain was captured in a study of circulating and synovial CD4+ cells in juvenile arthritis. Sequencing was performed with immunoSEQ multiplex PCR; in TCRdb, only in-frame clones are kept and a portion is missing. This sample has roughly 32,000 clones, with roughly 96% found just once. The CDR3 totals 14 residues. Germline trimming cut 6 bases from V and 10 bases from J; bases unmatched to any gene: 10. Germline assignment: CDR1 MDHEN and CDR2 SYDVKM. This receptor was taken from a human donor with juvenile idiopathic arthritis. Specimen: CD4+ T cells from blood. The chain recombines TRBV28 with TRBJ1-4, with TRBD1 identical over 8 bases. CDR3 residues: CASRQGEGGGKLFF. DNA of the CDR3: TGTGCCAGCAGACAGGGGGAGGGGGGGGGAAAACTGTTTTTT.